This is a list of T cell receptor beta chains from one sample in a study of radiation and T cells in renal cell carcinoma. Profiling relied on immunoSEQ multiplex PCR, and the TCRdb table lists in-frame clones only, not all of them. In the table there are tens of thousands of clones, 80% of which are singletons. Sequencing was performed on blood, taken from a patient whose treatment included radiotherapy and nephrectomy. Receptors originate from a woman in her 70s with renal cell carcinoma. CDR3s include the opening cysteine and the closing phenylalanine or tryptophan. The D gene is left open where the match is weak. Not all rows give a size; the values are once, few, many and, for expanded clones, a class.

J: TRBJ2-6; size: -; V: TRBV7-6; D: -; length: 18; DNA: TGTGCCAGCAGCCCCGGGGCCGGCCGGAACTCTGGGGCCAACGTCCTGACTTTC; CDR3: CASSPGAGRNSGANVLTF
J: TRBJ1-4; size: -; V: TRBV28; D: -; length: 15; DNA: TGTGCCAGCAACCCAGGAAGTGGGGGTAATGAAAAACTGTTTTTT; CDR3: CASNPGSGGNEKLFF
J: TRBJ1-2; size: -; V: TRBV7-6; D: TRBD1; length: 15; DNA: TGTGCCAGCAGCTTAGCGGAAGGAACAGGGGATGGCTACACCTTC; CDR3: CASSLAEGTGDGYTF
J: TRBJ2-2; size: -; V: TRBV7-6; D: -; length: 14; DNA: TGTGCCAGCAGCCCGGAGGGTTTCCTCGGGGAGCTGTTTTTT; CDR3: CASSPEGFLGELFF
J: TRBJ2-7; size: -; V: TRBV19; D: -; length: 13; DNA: TGTGCCAGTAGTAGCGGAGTCACCTACGAGCAGTACTTC; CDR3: CASSSGVTYEQYF
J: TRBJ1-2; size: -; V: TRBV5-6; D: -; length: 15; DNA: TGTGCCAGCACGGTGGCAGGTTGGGTTAACTATGGCTACACCTTC; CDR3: CASTVAGWVNYGYTF
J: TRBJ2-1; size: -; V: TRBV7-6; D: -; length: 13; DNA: TGTGCCAGCAGCCTGGGAGGCCGGGGTGAGCAGTTCTTC; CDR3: CASSLGGRGEQFF
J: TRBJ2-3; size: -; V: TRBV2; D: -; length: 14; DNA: TGTGCCAGCAGGGGAGACAGCCGCACAGATACGCAGTATTTT; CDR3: CASRGDSRTDTQYF
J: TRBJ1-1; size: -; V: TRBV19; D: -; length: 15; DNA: TGTGCCAGTAGTATAAGGGCGGGGCTTGACACTGAAGCTTTCTTT; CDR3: CASSIRAGLDTEAFF
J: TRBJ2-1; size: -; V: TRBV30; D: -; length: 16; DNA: TGTGCCTGGAGTGTACGGTCTGGTTTCACCTACAATGAGCAGTTCTTC; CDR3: CAWSVRSGFTYNEQFF
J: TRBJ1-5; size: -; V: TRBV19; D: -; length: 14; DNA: TGTGCCAGTAGTAATCTTCTTCAGGCTCAGCCCCAGCATTTT; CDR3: CASSNLLQAQPQHF
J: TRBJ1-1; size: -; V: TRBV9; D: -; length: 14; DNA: TGTGCCAGCAGCGTAGGGGGTATGAACACTGAAGCTTTCTTT; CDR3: CASSVGGMNTEAFF
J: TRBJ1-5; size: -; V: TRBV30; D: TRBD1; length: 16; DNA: TGTGCCGTACCGGGACAGGCTAAGGGGAGCAATCAGCCCCAGCATTTT; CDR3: CAVPGQAKGSNQPQHF
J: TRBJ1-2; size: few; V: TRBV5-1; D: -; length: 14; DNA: TGCGCCAGCAGCTTGTCGAGGGGCACCGGGGGCTACACCTTC; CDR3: CASSLSRGTGGYTF
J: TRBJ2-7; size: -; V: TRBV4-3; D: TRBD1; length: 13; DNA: TGCGCCAGCAGCCATTCAACAGGGGGCGAGCAGTACTTC; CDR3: CASSHSTGGEQYF
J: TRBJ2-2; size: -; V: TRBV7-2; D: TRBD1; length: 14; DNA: TGTGCCAGCACTGGGACAGGGCGGGCCGGGGAGCTGTTTTTT; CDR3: CASTGTGRAGELFF
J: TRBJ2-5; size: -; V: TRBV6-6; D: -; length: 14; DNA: TGTGCCAGCAGCCCCAGGGGGGCCCAAGAGACCCAGTACTTC; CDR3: CASSPRGAQETQYF
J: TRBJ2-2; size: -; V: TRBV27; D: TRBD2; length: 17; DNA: TGTGCCAGCAGTTTGTATACTAGCGGGGGTAACACCGGGGAGCTGTTTTTT; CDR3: CASSLYTSGGNTGELFF
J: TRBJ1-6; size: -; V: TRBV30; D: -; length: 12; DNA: TGTGCCTGGAGTGTACAGAGGTCACCCCTCCACTTT; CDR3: CAWSVQRSPLHF
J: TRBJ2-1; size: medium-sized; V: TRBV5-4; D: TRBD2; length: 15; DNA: TGTGCCAGCAGCCAACCGGGACTAGCGAACAATGAGCAGTTCTTC; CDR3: CASSQPGLANNEQFF
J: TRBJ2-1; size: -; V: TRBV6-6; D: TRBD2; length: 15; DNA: TGTGCCAGCAGTTTGATAGCGGGAGGTTTGAATGAGCAGTTCTTC; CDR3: CASSLIAGGLNEQFF
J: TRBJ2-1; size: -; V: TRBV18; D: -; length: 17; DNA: TGTGCCAGCTCACCTTCCGAGGGACCAAGCTCCTACAATGAGCAGTTCTTC; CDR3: CASSPSEGPSSYNEQFF
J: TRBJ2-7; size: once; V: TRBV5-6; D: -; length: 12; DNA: TGTGCCAGCAGCTTGTTAGGGAGAGAACAGTACTTC; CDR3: CASSLLGREQYF
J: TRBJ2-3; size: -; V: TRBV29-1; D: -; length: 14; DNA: TGCAGCGTTGAATCGGGGGCTGGCACAGATACGCAGTATTTT; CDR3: CSVESGAGTDTQYF
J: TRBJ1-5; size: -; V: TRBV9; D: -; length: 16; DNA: TGTGCCAGCAGTTTCTCTCTCACGGGTAGCAATCAGCCCCAGCATTTT; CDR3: CASSFSLTGSNQPQHF
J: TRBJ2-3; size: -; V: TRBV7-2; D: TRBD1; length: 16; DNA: TGTGCCAGCAGCTTAGCAGGGGGCCCTTCGGCAGATACGCAGTATTTT; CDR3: CASSLAGGPSADTQYF
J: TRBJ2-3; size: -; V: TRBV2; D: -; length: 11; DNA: TGTGCCAGCAGGGGGGCGGATACGCAGTATTTT; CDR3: CASRGADTQYF
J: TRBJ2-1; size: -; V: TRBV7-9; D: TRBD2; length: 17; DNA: TGTGCCAGCAGCTTCTCTTTAGCGGGAGGGCCTTACAATGAGCAGTTCTTC; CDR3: CASSFSLAGGPYNEQFF
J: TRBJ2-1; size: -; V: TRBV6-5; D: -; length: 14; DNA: TGTGCCAGCAGTTGGCGTCCGACTCGGAATGAGCAGTTCTTC; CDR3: CASSWRPTRNEQFF
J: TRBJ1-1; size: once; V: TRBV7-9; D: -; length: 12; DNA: TGTGCCAGCAGCGGACGGGACACTGAAGCTTTCTTT; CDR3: CASSGRDTEAFF
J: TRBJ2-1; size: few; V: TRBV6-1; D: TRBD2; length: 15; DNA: TGTGCCAGCAGTGAATTTCTGGGAGGGGTCAATGAGCAGTTCTTC; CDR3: CASSEFLGGVNEQFF
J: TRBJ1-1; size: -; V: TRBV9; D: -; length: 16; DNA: TGTGCCAGCAGCCTGACTGCGACGGGGTGGAACACTGAAGCTTTCTTT; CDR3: CASSLTATGWNTEAFF
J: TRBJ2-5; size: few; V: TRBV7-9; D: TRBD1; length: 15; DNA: TGTGCCAGCAGCCACCCGGACAGGGATCAGGAGACCCAGTACTTC; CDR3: CASSHPDRDQETQYF
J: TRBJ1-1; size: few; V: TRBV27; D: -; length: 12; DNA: TGTGCCAGCAGTTTATCGGGGGGACCCTGTTTCTTT; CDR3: CASSLSGGPCFF
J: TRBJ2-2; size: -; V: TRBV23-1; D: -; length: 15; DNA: TGCGCCAGCAGTCAATCGGGACATAACACCGGGGAGCTGTTTTTT; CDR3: CASSQSGHNTGELFF
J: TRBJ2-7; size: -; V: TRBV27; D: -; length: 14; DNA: TGTGCCAGCAGTTTGGCAGGGGACTCCTACGAGCAGTACTTC; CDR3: CASSLAGDSYEQYF
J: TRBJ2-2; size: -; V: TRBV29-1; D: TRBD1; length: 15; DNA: TGCAGCGTTAGGACAGGGGACTTGAACACCGGGGAGCTGTTTTTT; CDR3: CSVRTGDLNTGELFF
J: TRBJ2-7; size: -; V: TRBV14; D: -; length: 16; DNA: TGTGCCAGCAGCCACCCCTCGTGGGCGAGCTCCTACGAGCAGTACTTC; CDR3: CASSHPSWASSYEQYF
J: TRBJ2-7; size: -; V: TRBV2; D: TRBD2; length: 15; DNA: TGTGCCAGCAGTGAAGGAGCGGGAGACTACTACGAGCAGTACTTC; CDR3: CASSEGAGDYYEQYF
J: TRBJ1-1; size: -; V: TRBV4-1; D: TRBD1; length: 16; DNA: TGCGCCAGCAGCCCCCGGGACAGGGATGGACGGACTGAAGCTTTCTTT; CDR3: CASSPRDRDGRTEAFF
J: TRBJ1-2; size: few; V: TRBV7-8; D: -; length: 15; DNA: TGTGCCAGCAGCTACTGGGTAAAAGCTAACTATGGCTACACCTTC; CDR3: CASSYWVKANYGYTF
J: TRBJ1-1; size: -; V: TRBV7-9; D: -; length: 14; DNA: TGTGCCAGCAGCTTAAGGTTAGGGAACACTGAAGCTTTCTTT; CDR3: CASSLRLGNTEAFF